This T cell receptor beta chain comes out of a study of cytomegalovirus exposure and HLA in healthy donors. Both 60 Vbeta primers and 13 Jbeta primers went into the PCR. Produced via immunoSEQ multiplex PCR; TCRdb's table is partial and in-frame only. The profile shows around 130,000 clones, over 65% of them singletons. The CDR3 consists of 15 residues. The germline V gene has CDR1 MNHEY and CDR2 SVGAGI. Unmatched junction bases numbered 3, after V lost 2 bases and J lost 2 bases. This chain joins TRBV6-5 and TRBJ1-3; TRBD1 matches at 7 bases. This TCR came from a man aged 50 to 59 in good health and CMV-seronegative. Sequencing used PBMCs. CDR3 in DNA: TGTGCCAGCAGTTACGACAGGGCCACTGGAAACACCATATATTTT. Translated: CASSYDRATGNTIYF.